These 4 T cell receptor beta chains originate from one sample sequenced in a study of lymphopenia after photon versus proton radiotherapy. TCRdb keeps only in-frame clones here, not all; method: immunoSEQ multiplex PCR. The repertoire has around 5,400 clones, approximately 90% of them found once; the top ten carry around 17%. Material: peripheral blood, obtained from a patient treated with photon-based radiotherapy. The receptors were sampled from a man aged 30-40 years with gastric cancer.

The chain's CDR3 is CASSFREATGELFF. Here the CDR3 DNA reads TGTGCCAGCAGTTTTAGGGAAGCGACCGGGGAGCTGTTTTTT. This chain links TRBV6-5 with TRBJ2-2; D not certain. Germline V gives CDR1 MNHEY, CDR2 SVGAGI. V lost 4 bases and J lost 5, with 11 bases in between. The CDR3 runs 14 residues.

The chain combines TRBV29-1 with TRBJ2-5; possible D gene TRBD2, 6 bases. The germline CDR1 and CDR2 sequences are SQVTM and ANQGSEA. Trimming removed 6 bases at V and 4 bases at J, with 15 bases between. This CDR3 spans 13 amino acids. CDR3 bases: TGCAGCGTCGAGCGGGCCGCTCGAGAGACCCAGTACTTC. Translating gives CSVERAARETQYF. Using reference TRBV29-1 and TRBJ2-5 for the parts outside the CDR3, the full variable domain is SAVISQKPSRDICQRGTSLTIQCQVDSQVTMMFWYRQQPGQSLTLIATANQGSEATYESGFVIDKFPISRPNLTFSTLTVSNMSPEDSSIYLCSVERAARETQYFGPGTRLLVL.

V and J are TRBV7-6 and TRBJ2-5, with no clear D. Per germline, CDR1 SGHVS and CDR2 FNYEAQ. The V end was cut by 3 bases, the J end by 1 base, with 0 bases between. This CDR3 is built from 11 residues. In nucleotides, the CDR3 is TGTGCCAGCAGCTTCCAAGAGACCCAGTACTTC. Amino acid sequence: CASSFQETQYF.

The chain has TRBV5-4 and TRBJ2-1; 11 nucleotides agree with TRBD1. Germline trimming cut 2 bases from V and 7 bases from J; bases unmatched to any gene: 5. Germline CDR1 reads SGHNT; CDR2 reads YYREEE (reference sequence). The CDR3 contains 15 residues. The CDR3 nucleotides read TGTGCCAGCAGCTTAGGGACAGGGGGATCGAATGAGCAGTTCTTC. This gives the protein CASSLGTGGSNEQFF.